These T cell receptor beta chains were read from a single sample in a study of blood T cell repertoires in COVID-19. The assay was immunoSEQ multiplex PCR, and TCRdb's table has in-frame clones only and misses some. Here the sample spans about 160,000 clones, approximately 95% being singletons. The sequencing sample was made of peripheral blood. The receptor source for this set is a woman in her 50s with acute or convalescent COVID-19. Each CDR3 is given with its conserved first and last residue. Fields, in order: J gene, V gene, D gene, clone size, CDR3 DNA, CDR3 protein. D genes are given only for firm matches. Size values are once, few and many counts, or a class for expanded clones, and some rows have none.

TRBJ2-3	TRBV5-1	TRBD2	-	TGCGCCAGCAGGTCAACTAGCGCCTCCACAGATACGCAGTATTTT	CASRSTSASTDTQYF
TRBJ2-5	TRBV10-1	TRBD2	-	TGCGCCACCGCCCCCGGGAGGGTACTCCAAGAGACCCAGTACTTC	CATAPGRVLQETQYF
TRBJ2-7	TRBV10-1	TRBD1	-	TGCGCCAGCAGTGAGTCGTGGGACAGCTCCTACGAGCAGTACTTC	CASSESWDSSYEQYF
TRBJ1-2	TRBV18	-	-	TGTGCCAGCTCACCAACAGGGATGGACTATGGCTACACCTTC	CASSPTGMDYGYTF
TRBJ2-6	TRBV4-3	-	once	TGCGCCAGCAGCCCTGGCCTCTCTGGGGCCAACGTCCTGACTTTC	CASSPGLSGANVLTF
TRBJ2-1	TRBV20-1	-	once	TGCAGTGCTAGTCGTAGCGGCAATGAGCAGTTCTTC	CSASRSGNEQFF
TRBJ1-6	TRBV7-9	-	-	TGTGCCAGCAGCGGAGCTGTTAATAATTCACCCCTCCACTTT	CASSGAVNNSPLHF
TRBJ2-5	TRBV18	-	-	TGTGCCAGCTCACCCGCGCCCGGTGGCAGACTTTCCCAAGAGACCCAGTACTTC	CASSPAPGGRLSQETQYF
TRBJ1-6	TRBV30	-	-	TGTGCCTGGACGGAGCCAGGGGCATATTCACCCCTCCACTTT	CAWTEPGAYSPLHF
TRBJ1-5	TRBV27	TRBD1	once	TGTGCCAGCTCTGACAGGGGTCGAGGAGATTTGGGCAATCAGCCCCAGCATTTT	CASSDRGRGDLGNQPQHF
TRBJ1-2	TRBV29-1	-	-	TGCAGCGTTGAGAGGGAGACTGGCTACACCTTC	CSVERETGYTF
TRBJ1-2	TRBV6-2/TRBV6-3	TRBD1	-	TGTGCCAGCAGTTCCCGGGACAGGGGGTTCTATGGCTACACCTTC	CASSSRDRGFYGYTF
TRBJ1-4	TRBV5-4	TRBD1	-	TGTGCCAGCAGCTTGGGACAGGGAGGTAATGAAAAACTGTTTTTT	CASSLGQGGNEKLFF
TRBJ1-6	TRBV6-4	TRBD1	-	TGTGCCAGCAGTGACTCGACAGGGGGCAATTCACCCCTCCACTTT	CASSDSTGGNSPLHF
TRBJ2-1	TRBV4-3	TRBD2	-	TGCGCCAGCAGCCAAGACACTAGCGGGACCTACAATGAGCAGTTCTTC	CASSQDTSGTYNEQFF
TRBJ1-6	TRBV2	-	-	TGTGCCAGCAGTGTCCACACAGAGAATTCACCCCTCCACTTT	CASSVHTENSPLHF
TRBJ2-7	TRBV18	-	-	TGTGCCAGCTCAGTCAACAGGGACCTAACCTACGAGCAGTACTTC	CASSVNRDLTYEQYF
TRBJ2-2	TRBV5-6	TRBD1	-	TGTGCCAGCAGCTTAACAGGGGGCCGATGGACCGGGGAGCTGTTTTTT	CASSLTGGRWTGELFF